This entry is about one T cell receptor (beta chain). The data were produced by immunoSEQ multiplex PCR, yet TCRdb's version contains in-frame clones alone and is incomplete. The sample records approximately 300,000 clones, 83% being singletons. This sample is part of a study of blood T cell repertoires in COVID-19. The CDR3 loop spans 14 amino acids. Germline V gene lookup returns CDR1 SNHLY and CDR2 FYNNEI. After removal of 5 bases from V and 8 bases from J, the junction contained 7 bases not matched to a gene. The TCR originated in a woman between 50 and 59 years old with acute or convalescent COVID-19. V gene TRBV2 combines with J gene TRBJ2-1, with TRBD1 matching 9 bases. The specimen sequenced was peripheral blood. Here the CDR3 reads CASSSRTGEYEQFF. DNA for the CDR3: TGTGCCAGCAGTTCTCGGACAGGGGAGTATGAGCAGTTCTTC.